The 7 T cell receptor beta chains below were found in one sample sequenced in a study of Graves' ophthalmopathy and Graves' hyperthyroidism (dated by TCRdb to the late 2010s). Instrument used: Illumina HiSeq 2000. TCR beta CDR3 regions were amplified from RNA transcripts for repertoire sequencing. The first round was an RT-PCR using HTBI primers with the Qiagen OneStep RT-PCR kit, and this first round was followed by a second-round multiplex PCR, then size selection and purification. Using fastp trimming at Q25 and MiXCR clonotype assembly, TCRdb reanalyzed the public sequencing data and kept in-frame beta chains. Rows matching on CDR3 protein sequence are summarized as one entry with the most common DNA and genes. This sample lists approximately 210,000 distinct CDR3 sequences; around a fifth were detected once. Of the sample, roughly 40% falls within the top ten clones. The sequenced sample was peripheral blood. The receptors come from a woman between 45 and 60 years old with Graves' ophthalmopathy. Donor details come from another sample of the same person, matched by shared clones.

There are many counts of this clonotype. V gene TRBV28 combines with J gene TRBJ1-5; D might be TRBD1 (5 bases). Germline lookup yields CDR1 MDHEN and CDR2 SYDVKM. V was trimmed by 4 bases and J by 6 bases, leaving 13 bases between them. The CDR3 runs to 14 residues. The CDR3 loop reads CASSSSGTTQPQHF. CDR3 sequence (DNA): TGTGCCAGCAGTTCTTCAGGGACGACTCAGCCCCAGCATTTT.

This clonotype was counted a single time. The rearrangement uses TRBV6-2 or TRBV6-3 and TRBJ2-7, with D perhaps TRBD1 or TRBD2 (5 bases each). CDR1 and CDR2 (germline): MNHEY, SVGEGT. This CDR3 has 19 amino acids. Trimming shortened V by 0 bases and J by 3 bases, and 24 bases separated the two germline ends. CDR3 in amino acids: CASSYSSLARRTLIYEQYF. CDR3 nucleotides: TGTGCCAGCAGTTACTCGTCTTTGGCTCGGAGGACACTGATCTACGAGCAGTACTTC.

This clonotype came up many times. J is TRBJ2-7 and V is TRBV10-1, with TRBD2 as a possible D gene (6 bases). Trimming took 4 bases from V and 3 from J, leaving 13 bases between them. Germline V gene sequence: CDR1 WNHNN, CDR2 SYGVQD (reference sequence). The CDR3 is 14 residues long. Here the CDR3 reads CASSAGGSGYEQYF. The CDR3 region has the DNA TGCGCCAGCAGTGCAGGTGGTAGCGGCTACGAGCAGTACTTC.

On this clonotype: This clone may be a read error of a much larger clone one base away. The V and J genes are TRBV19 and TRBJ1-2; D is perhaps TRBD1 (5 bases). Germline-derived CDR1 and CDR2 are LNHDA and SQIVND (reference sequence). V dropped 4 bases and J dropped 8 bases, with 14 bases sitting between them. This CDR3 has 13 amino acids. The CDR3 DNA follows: TGTGCCAGTAGTACCTTATCAGGGAACGGCTACACCTTC. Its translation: CASSTLSGNGYTF. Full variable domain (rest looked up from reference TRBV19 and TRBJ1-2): DGGITQSPKYLFRKEGQNVTLSCEQNLNHDAMYWYRQDPGQGLRLIYYSQIVNDFQKGDIAEGYSVSREKKESFPLTVTSAQKNPTAFYLCASSTLSGNGYTFGSGTRLTVV.

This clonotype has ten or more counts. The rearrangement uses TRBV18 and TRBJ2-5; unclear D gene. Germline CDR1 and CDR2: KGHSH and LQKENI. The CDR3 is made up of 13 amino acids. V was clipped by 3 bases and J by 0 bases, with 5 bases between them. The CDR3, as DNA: TGTGCCAGCTCACCCGACTACCAAGAGACCCAGTACTTC. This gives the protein CASSPDYQETQYF. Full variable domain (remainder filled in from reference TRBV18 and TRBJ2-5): NAGVMQNPRHLVRRRGQEARLRCSPMKGHSHVYWYRQLPEEGLKFMVYLQKENIIDESGMPKERFSAEFPKEGPSILRIQQVVRGDSAAYFCASSPDYQETQYFGPGTRLLVL.

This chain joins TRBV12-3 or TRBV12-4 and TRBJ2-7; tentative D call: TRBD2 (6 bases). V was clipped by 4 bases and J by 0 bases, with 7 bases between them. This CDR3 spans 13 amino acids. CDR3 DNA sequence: TGTGCCAGCAGTTGGAGGGCCTCCTACGAGCAGTACTTC. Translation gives CASSWRASYEQYF.

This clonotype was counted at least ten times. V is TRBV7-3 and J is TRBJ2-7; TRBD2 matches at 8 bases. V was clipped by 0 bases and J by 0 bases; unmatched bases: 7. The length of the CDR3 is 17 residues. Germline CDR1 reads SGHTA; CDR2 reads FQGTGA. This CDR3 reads CASSLTPTGRGSYEQYF. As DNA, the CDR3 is TGTGCCAGCAGCTTAACCCCCACCGGGAGGGGCTCCTACGAGCAGTACTTC.